This entry is about one T cell receptor beta chain. The data are from a study of blood T cell repertoires in COVID-19. The wider study: Spain, Italy and the United States supplied samples that represented acute and convalescent COVID-19. PBMCs, B-cell-depleted T cells, or T cells provided the cDNA or gDNA that made up the material.

V was clipped by 5 bases and J by 2 bases; unmatched bases: 7. The CDR3 extends over 16 amino acids. Germline lookup yields CDR1 SGHTA and CDR2 FQGNSA. How the authors handled the data: Nucleated cell counts were estimated from reference gene primer amplification. Clones were read by immunoSEQ multiplex PCR, and TCRdb kept only the in-frame ones, dropping some. The V and J calls and clone size were taken over from that table, and D and trimming were inferred from the DNA. The repertoire includes fewer than 150,000 clones, approximately 77% of them detected once, and around 18% sits in the top ten. Sample: peripheral blood. This chain uses TRBV7-2 with TRBJ2-5; TRBD2 matches at 11 bases. The TCR sequence derives from an elderly man with acute or convalescent COVID-19. Written as DNA, the CDR3 is TGTGCCAGCAGCAAAACTAGCGGGGGTACACAAGAGACCCAGTACTTC. Its translation: CASSKTSGGTQETQYF. Based on the CDR3 plus reference TRBV7-2 and TRBJ2-5, the full variable domain is GAGVSQSPSNKVTEKGKDVELRCDPISGHTALYWYRQSLGQGLEFLIYFQGNSAPDKSGLPSDRFSAERTGGSVSTLTIQRTQQEDSAVYLCASSKTSGGTQETQYFGPGTRLLVL.